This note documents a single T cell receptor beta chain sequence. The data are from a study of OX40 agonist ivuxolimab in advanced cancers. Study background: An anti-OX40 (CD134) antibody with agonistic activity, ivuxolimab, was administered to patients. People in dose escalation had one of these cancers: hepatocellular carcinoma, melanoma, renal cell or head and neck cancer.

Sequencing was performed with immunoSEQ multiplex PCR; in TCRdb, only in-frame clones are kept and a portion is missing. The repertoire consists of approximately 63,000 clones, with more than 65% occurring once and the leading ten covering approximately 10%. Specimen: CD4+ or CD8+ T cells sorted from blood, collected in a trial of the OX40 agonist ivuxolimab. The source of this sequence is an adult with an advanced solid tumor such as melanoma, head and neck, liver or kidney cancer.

CDR3 DNA sequence: TGTGCCAGCTCCCCCCCGGACAGGCCGAACACCGGGGAGCTGTTTTTT. It translates to CASSPPDRPNTGELFF. The chain is built from TRBV18 and TRBJ2-2; 7 nucleotides match TRBD1. Germline CDR1 is KGHSH and CDR2 is LQKENI. CDR3 length equals 16 residues. The V gene end was trimmed by 6 bases and the J gene end by 0 bases; junction bases not matched to a gene: 7.